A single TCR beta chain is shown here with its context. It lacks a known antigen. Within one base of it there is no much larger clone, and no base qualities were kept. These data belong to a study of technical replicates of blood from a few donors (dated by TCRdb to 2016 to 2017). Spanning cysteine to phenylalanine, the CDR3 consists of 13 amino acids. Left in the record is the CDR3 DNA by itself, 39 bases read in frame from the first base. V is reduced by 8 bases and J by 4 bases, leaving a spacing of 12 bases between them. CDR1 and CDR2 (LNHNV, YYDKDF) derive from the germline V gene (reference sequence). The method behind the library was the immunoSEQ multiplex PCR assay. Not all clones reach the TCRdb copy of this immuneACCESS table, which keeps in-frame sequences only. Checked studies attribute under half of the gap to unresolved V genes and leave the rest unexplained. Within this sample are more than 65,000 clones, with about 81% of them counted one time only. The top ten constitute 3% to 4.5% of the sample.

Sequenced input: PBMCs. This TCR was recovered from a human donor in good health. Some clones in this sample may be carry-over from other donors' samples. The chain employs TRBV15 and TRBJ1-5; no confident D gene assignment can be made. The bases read TGTGCCACCCGGGTAGCACTAAATCAGCCCCAGCATTTT. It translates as CATRVALNQPQHF.